Presented here are 14 T cell receptor beta chains from one specimen sequenced in a study of blood T cell repertoires in COVID-19 (dated by TCRdb to 2020 to 2021). Library method: the immunoSEQ multiplex PCR assay. The source is immuneACCESS, and TCRdb retained only in-frame sequences with V and J called. Part of the clones is not carried over; for the studies checked, unresolved V genes explain less than half of this, and the remainder is unexplained. The sample contains some 260,000 clones, more than 75% of them found a single time. Together, the top ten hold 0.95% to 1% of the sample. Sample: peripheral blood. The receptors derive from a woman between 35 and 50 years old who had recovered from COVID-19.

The chain is built from TRBV24-1 and TRBJ2-1, with 9 bases aligning to TRBD2. Per the germline V gene, CDR1 is KGHDR and CDR2 is SFDVKD. The CDR3 consists of 16 residues. J gave up 6 bases and V 0 bases, and 5 bases lay outside the gene matches. CDR3 protein: CATSDLGSGSRNEQFF. CDR3 sequence (DNA): TGTGCCACCAGTGATTTGGGTAGCGGGAGCCGCAATGAGCAGTTCTTC.

This clone was detected once. This rearrangement joins TRBV25-1 to TRBJ1-1; TRBD1 might be the D (5 bases). The length of the CDR3 is 14 residues. V was clipped by 5 bases and J by 7 bases, with 17 bases between them. The germline CDR1 and CDR2 sequences are MGHDK and SYGVNS. As DNA, the CDR3 is TGTGCCAGCAGTCCTCACACGGCAGGGATTGAAGCTTTCTTT. Its translation: CASSPHTAGIEAFF.

This clone was observed a single time. This chain connects TRBV6-2 or TRBV6-3 to TRBJ2-3, with 8 bases aligning to TRBD1. The CDR3 consists of 16 residues. Germline V gene lookup returns CDR1 MNHEY and CDR2 SVGEGT. The ends lost 0 bases at V and 3 bases at J; junction bases unmatched: 5. The CDR3 is CASSYSTGQGTDTQYF. Written as DNA, the CDR3 is TGTGCCAGCAGTTACTCGACCGGACAGGGAACAGATACGCAGTATTTT.

The chain employs TRBV5-1 and TRBJ2-1, with 12 positions matching TRBD2. The germline gives CDR1 SGHRS, CDR2 YFSETQ. This CDR3 comprises 15 residues. The ends lost 5 bases at V and 7 bases at J; junction bases unmatched: 7. The chain's CDR3 is CASSRRTSGENEQFF. The CDR3, as DNA: TGCGCCAGCAGTCGTAGGACTAGCGGGGAGAATGAGCAGTTCTTC.

CDR3 in DNA: TGTGCCAGCAGTTACTCCACTAGACCCCAACATGAGCAGTTCTTC. Translating it yields CASSYSTRPQHEQFF. The chain carries TRBV6-2 or TRBV6-3 and TRBJ2-1, with a possible D match to TRBD2 (5 bases). This CDR3 spans 15 amino acids. V lost 0 bases and J 8 bases, leaving 14 bases between the germline ends. Germline values: CDR1 MNHEY, CDR2 SVGEGT.

The chain is built from TRBV7-2 and TRBJ2-7; 7 bases are shared with TRBD2. Germline assignment: CDR1 SGHTA and CDR2 FQGNSA. The V segment lost 5 bases and the J segment 4 bases; nucleotides outside the gene matches: 8. The CDR3 has 14 residues. CDR3 region: CASSPRGGAYEQYF. The CDR3 DNA reads TGTGCCAGCAGCCCTCGGGGAGGGGCATACGAGCAGTACTTC.

V and J are TRBV7-9 and TRBJ2-1; D perhaps matches TRBD1 (5 bases). Per the germline V gene, CDR1 is SEHNR and CDR2 is FQNEAQ (reference sequence). Trimming removed 2 bases from V and 5 bases from J, with 16 bases in between. This CDR3 has 16 residues. CDR3 sequence reads: CASSLRGRAGHNEQFF. CDR3 coding DNA: TGTGCCAGCAGCTTACGTGGCAGGGCCGGTCACAATGAGCAGTTCTTC.

V gene TRBV2 combines with J gene TRBJ2-1; the match to TRBD2 covers 8 bases. In germline, CDR1 is SNHLY, CDR2 FYNNEI. The CDR3 spans 13 residues. After removal of 7 bases from V and 4 bases from J, the junction contained 3 bases not matched to a gene. This chain's CDR3 is CASTPSGYNEQFF. The CDR3 nucleotides read TGTGCCAGCACGCCTAGCGGGTACAATGAGCAGTTCTTC.

The chain combines TRBV6-7 with TRBJ2-2, with TRBD1 as a possible D gene (5 bases). TRBV6-7 is given ORF status, its function remaining uncertain. Trimming stripped 2 bases from V and 6 bases from J, with 10 bases between. The CDR3 runs 14 residues. Here the CDR3 reads CASSYGQGAGELFF. DNA of the CDR3: TGTGCCAGCAGTTACGGTCAGGGCGCCGGGGAGCTGTTTTTT.

V usage is TRBV7-6 and J usage is TRBJ2-2, with TRBD2 as a possible D gene (7 bases). The V and J ends lost 5 bases and 4 bases respectively, with 14 bases between them. The CDR3 spans 15 residues. Germline V gene data show CDR1 as SGHVS and CDR2 as FNYEAQ. CDR3 nucleotide sequence: TGTGCCAGCAGCGAGGGGGGGCTGGGCACCGGGGAGCTGTTTTTT. It translates to CASSEGGLGTGELFF.

The rearrangement links TRBV11-2 to TRBJ1-2, with D hard to call. CDR1 is SGHAT and CDR2 is FQNNGV in the germline V gene. Deletions cut 5 bases from V and 4 bases from J, with 17 bases between. The CDR3 extends over 15 amino acids. CDR3 amino acids: CASSPGGRWGYGYTF. The CDR3, as DNA: TGTGCCAGCAGCCCCGGAGGCAGGTGGGGCTATGGCTACACCTTC.

The genes are TRBV19 and TRBJ1-1, with TRBD1 matching over 7 bases. Trimming cost V 10 bases and J 11 bases; bases outside gene matches: 7. The germline gives CDR1 LNHDA, CDR2 SQIVND (reference sequence). The CDR3 loop spans 10 amino acids. CDR3 loop: CATTGVGAFF. CDR3 sequence (DNA): TGTGCCACCACAGGGGTTGGCGCTTTCTTT.

The chain couples TRBV23-1 to TRBJ2-5; D possibly corresponds to TRBD1 (6 bases). TRBV23-1 is designated an ORF whose function remains uncertain. Deletions cut 6 bases from V and 2 bases from J, with 10 bases between. This CDR3 has 13 amino acids. CDR3 coding DNA: TGCGCCAGCAGCGGCAGGGGACAAGAGACCCAGTACTTC. Its translation is CASSGRGQETQYF.

This clone was seen a single time. This chain connects TRBV5-1 to TRBJ2-1; TRBD2 might be the D (6 bases). V was cut by 7 bases and J by 0 bases, with 14 bases left in between. Per the germline V gene, CDR1 is SGHRS and CDR2 is YFSETQ. The CDR3 is 15 residues long. The CDR3 loop reads CASRPSASSYNEQFF. The DNA for the CDR3 is TGCGCCAGCCGCCCTAGCGCCAGCTCCTACAATGAGCAGTTCTTC.